Sequencing of this T cell receptor (beta chain) was carried out in a study of early T cells in non-severe SARS-CoV-2 infection. Study context: Sequencing input comprised bulk RNA from unsorted whole blood; chain pairing was not available.

This clonotype was detected many times. One entry per CDR3 protein, called by TCRdb with MiXCR from the 5' RACE reads. The data contain tens of thousands of distinct CDR3 sequences, 5.5% to 7% of them singletons. Germline CDR1 and CDR2: SGHNT and YYREEE (reference sequence). Trimming pared 2 bases from V and 8 bases from J, leaving 17 bases between. The CDR3 length is 15 residues. Input material: whole blood. This sequence joins TRBV5-4 and TRBJ2-1, with no clear D. The origin of this receptor is an adult who was a healthcare worker with PCR-confirmed SARS-CoV-2 infection or an uninfected control (not recorded which). CDR3 sequence (DNA): TGTGCCAGCAGCTTCTCCGGGCCGAGAGCCGATGAGCAGTTCTTC. Its protein is CASSFSGPRADEQFF.